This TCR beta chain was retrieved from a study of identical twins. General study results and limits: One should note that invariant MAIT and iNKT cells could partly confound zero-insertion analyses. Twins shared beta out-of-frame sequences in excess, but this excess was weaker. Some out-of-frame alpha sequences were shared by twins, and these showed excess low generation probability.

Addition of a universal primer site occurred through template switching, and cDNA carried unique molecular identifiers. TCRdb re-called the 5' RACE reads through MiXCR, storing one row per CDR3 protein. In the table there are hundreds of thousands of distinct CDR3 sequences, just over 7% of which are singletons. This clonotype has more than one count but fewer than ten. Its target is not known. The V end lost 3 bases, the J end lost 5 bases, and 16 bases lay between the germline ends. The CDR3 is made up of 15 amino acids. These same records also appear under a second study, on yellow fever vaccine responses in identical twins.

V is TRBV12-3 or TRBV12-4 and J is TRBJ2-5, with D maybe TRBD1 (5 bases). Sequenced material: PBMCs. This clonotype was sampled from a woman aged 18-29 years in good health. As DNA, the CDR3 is TGTGCCAGCAGTTTCTCGTCAGGGTCGGCGGAGACCCAGTACTTC. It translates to CASSFSSGSAETQYF.